These 18 T cell receptor beta chains were all obtained from the same sample, sequenced in a study of cytomegalovirus exposure and HLA in healthy donors. 13 Jbeta primers and 60 Vbeta primers were used for the PCR. Libraries were prepared by immunoSEQ multiplex PCR; TCRdb keeps only in-frame clonotypes and omits some of them. The sample includes about 160,000 clones, roughly three quarters of them seen just once. The sample comprised PBMCs. The source is a man aged 18 to 35 in good health and CMV-seropositive.

J is TRBJ2-7 and V is TRBV27, with D unresolved. V was trimmed by 5 bases and J by 2 bases, leaving 16 bases between them. The CDR3 has 15 amino acids. The germline V gene encodes CDR1 MNHEY and CDR2 SMNVEV (reference sequence). For the CDR3, the DNA is TGTGCCAGCAGTGCCCGTCTCACGACAACCTACGAGCAGTACTTC. Translated, it gives CASSARLTTTYEQYF.

CDR3 protein: CASSQEFTGMVGNTIYF. CDR3 nucleotide sequence: TGCGCCAGCAGCCAGGAATTTACAGGGATGGTAGGAAACACCATATATTTT. This chain connects TRBV4-1 to TRBJ1-3; D is perhaps TRBD1 (6 bases). This CDR3 is 17 amino acids long. CDR1 and CDR2 from the germline V gene are MGHRA and YSYEKL. The ends were cut back, 3 bases at V and 4 bases at J, with 19 bases in the middle.

This chain connects TRBV30 to TRBJ1-1; D unresolved. Germline CDR1 reads GTSNPN; CDR2 reads SVGIG (reference sequence). This CDR3 comprises 14 residues. The V and J ends lost 1 base and 1 base respectively, with 10 bases between them. The CDR3 region is CAWSGELGNTEAFF. CDR3 coding DNA: TGTGCCTGGAGTGGGGAGTTGGGGAACACTGAAGCTTTCTTT.

The gene calls are TRBV6-5 and TRBJ1-1, with 10 positions matching TRBD1. Germline CDR1 MNHEY, CDR2 SVGAGI. The CDR3 loop spans 13 amino acids. The J segment lost 6 bases and the V segment lost 6 bases, leaving 4 bases of the junction unmatched. The CDR3: CASRPGQGSEAFF. CDR3 sequence (DNA): TGTGCCAGCAGACCGGGACAGGGGTCTGAAGCTTTCTTT.

The chain has TRBV27 and TRBJ2-3; no definite D call. The CDR3 spans 13 residues. The V and J ends lost 5 bases and 5 bases respectively, with 11 bases between them. From germline, CDR1 is MNHEY and CDR2 SMNVEV (reference sequence). Here the CDR3 reads CASSLSTGDTQYF. Here the CDR3 DNA reads TGTGCCAGCAGTCTCTCCACGGGAGATACGCAGTATTTT.

This chain links TRBV6-1 with TRBJ2-2, with 9 bases matching TRBD1. With 6 bases clipped from V and 0 bases from J, the junction kept 8 bases outside the gene matches. Germline CDR1 is MNHNS and CDR2 is SASEGT. The CDR3 consists of 17 residues. The CDR3: CASREIGTGSNTGELFF. The CDR3 DNA reads TGTGCCAGCAGGGAAATTGGGACAGGGTCGAACACCGGGGAGCTGTTTTTT.

This chain connects TRBV4-2 to TRBJ2-1, with 10 bases lining up with TRBD2. The germline V gene has CDR1 LGHNA and CDR2 YNFKEQ. This CDR3 contains 15 residues. V shed 4 bases, J shed 3 bases, and the junction held 3 bases outside the gene matches. The CDR3 reads CASSLGTSDYNEQFF. The DNA of the CDR3 is TGTGCCAGCAGCCTTGGGACTAGCGACTACAATGAGCAGTTCTTC.

This chain connects TRBV4-2 to TRBJ2-3, with 16 bases aligning to TRBD2. Germline CDR1 and CDR2: LGHNA and YNFKEQ. V dropped 1 base and J dropped 4; count of bases not matched to a gene: 11. The CDR3 sequence is 20 residues long. CDR3 sequence reads: CASSQATGTSGRVSADTQYF. DNA for the CDR3: TGTGCCAGCAGCCAAGCAACCGGGACTAGCGGGAGGGTGTCGGCAGATACGCAGTATTTT.

The rearrangement links TRBV6-6 to TRBJ1-6; 8 nucleotides align to TRBD1. Germline V gene sequence: CDR1 MNHNY, CDR2 SVGAGI (reference sequence). The CDR3 covers 14 residues. The V segment lost 6 bases and the J segment 8 bases; nucleotides outside the gene matches: 6. The chain's CDR3 is CASRSTGVHSPLHF. CDR3 DNA: TGTGCCAGCAGATCGACAGGGGTTCATTCACCCCTCCACTTT.

In its sample, this clone was seen a few times. This chain uses TRBV18 with TRBJ2-3; 13 nucleotides line up with TRBD2. Germline V gene data show CDR1 as KGHSH and CDR2 as LQKENI. V dropped 3 bases and J dropped 0; count of bases not matched to a gene: 6. This CDR3 has 18 residues. The CDR3 nucleotides read TGTGCCAGCTCACCCGGACTAGCGGGAGTTGGTAGCACAGATACGCAGTATTTT. Translation gives CASSPGLAGVGSTDTQYF.

The genes are TRBV18 and TRBJ1-1; 8 bases are shared with TRBD1. Trimming at V came to 1 base and at J to 6 bases, leaving 4 bases not matched to a gene. CDR1 is KGHSH, CDR2 LQKENI, per germline. The CDR3 covers 14 residues. CDR3 DNA sequence: TGTGCCAGCTCACCACTTGACAGGGGCGCTGAAGCTTTCTTT. Amino acids: CASSPLDRGAEAFF.

The rearrangement links TRBV11-2 to TRBJ2-2; TRBD2 matches 9 bases. After removal of 5 bases from V and 5 bases from J, the junction contained 6 bases not matched to a gene. The CDR3 totals 15 residues. CDR1 and CDR2 (germline): SGHAT, FQNNGV. The CDR3 DNA sequence: TGTGCCAGCAGCACCCCTAGCGGGGTTACCGGGGAGCTGTTTTTT. Translated: CASSTPSGVTGELFF.

This clone has more than one count but fewer than ten. This chain connects TRBV5-1 to TRBJ1-2; tentative D call: TRBD1 (6 bases). V lost 1 base and J lost 8, with 15 bases in between. CDR1 and CDR2 (germline): SGHRS, YFSETQ. This CDR3 region has 14 residues. Here the CDR3 reads CASSLRDTPWGYTF. CDR3 nucleotides: TGCGCCAGCAGCTTGAGGGACACCCCCTGGGGCTACACCTTC.

A few counts support this clone. The J gene is TRBJ1-3, the V gene TRBV10-1; TRBD1 might be the D (5 bases). The ends were cut back, 10 bases at V and 0 bases at J, with 10 bases in the middle. CDR3 length: 13 residues. Germline lookup yields CDR1 WNHNN and CDR2 SYGVQD (reference sequence). The CDR3 nucleotides read TGCGCCACTACCGGGGGCTCTGGAAACACCATATATTTT. Protein: CATTGGSGNTIYF.

The rearrangement links TRBV11-2 to TRBJ1-2; D is possibly TRBD1 (6 bases). Trimming removed 3 bases at V and 2 bases at J, with 22 bases between. Germline lookup yields CDR1 SGHAT and CDR2 FQNNGV. The CDR3 covers 18 residues. The CDR3: CASSFSRAGVYVNYGYTF. In DNA, the CDR3 is TGTGCCAGCAGCTTTTCTCGGGCAGGGGTTTATGTCAACTATGGCTACACCTTC.

This clone was counted a single time. The J gene is TRBJ2-7, the V gene TRBV11-2, with 9 nucleotides matching TRBD1. This CDR3 spans 13 amino acids. Germline CDR1 reads SGHAT; CDR2 reads FQNNGV. The ends lost 6 bases at V and 2 bases at J; junction bases unmatched: 2. DNA of the CDR3: TGTGCCAGCAGAACAGGGGGCCCCTACGAGCAGTACTTC. It encodes CASRTGGPYEQYF.

CDR3 loop: CASSVGYQGGRINEKLFF. CDR3 DNA: TGTGCCAGCAGCGTAGGTTACCAGGGGGGCAGAATTAATGAAAAACTGTTTTTT. The chain uses TRBV9 and TRBJ1-4; TRBD1 matches at 7 bases. The CDR3 has 18 residues. Trimming at V came to 0 bases and at J to 4 bases, leaving 12 bases not matched to a gene. Germline V lookup: CDR1 SGDLS, CDR2 YYNGEE.

The gene calls are TRBV5-1 and TRBJ2-5; 8 bases align to TRBD1. Germline V gene sequence: CDR1 SGHRS, CDR2 YFSETQ. V lost 0 bases, J lost 5 bases, and 6 bases stayed unmatched. The CDR3 runs 15 residues. The CDR3 DNA is TGCGCCAGCAGCTTGGACGCCAGGGGGCGGGAGACCCAGTACTTC. This gives the protein CASSLDARGRETQYF.